The 20 T cell receptor beta chains below were found in one sample sequenced in a study of T cell responses to AZD1222 COVID-19 vaccine. Sequencing used immunoSEQ multiplex PCR; TCRdb keeps in-frame clones, though not all of them. The sample lists about 88,000 clones; around 92% were seen once. Source: peripheral blood, taken on day 0 of AZD1222 vaccination. These receptor sequences come from an adult in good health.

V is TRBV5-1 and J is TRBJ2-1; 12 bases line up with TRBD1. CDR3 size: 17 residues. Germline V gene sequence: CDR1 SGHRS, CDR2 YFSETQ. With 1 base clipped from V and 8 bases from J, the junction kept 10 bases outside the gene matches. CDR3 nucleotide sequence: TGCGCCAGCAGCTTGTTACCCGGGACAGGGGGCTCAGATGAGCAGTTCTTC. It yields the protein CASSLLPGTGGSDEQFF.

This chain uses TRBV3-1 (or the pseudogene TRBV3-2) with TRBJ1-6, with 10 bases fitting TRBD1. This CDR3 is 16 amino acids long. J was trimmed by 4 bases and V by 0 bases; bases with no gene match: 0. Germline CDR1 reads LGHDT; CDR2 reads YNNKEL (reference sequence). The CDR3: CASSQEGQGYNSPLHF. Here the CDR3 DNA reads TGTGCCAGCAGCCAAGAGGGACAGGGGTATAATTCACCCCTCCACTTT.

This rearrangement joins TRBV7-6 to TRBJ1-4; maybe TRBD1 (5 bases). V shed 5 bases and J shed 4 bases, with 14 bases lying between them. Germline V gene sequence: CDR1 SGHVS, CDR2 FNYEAQ. This CDR3 region has 15 residues. This CDR3 is CASSPAGGFNEKLFF. Written as DNA, the CDR3 is TGTGCCAGCAGCCCTGCTGGGGGTTTTAATGAAAAACTGTTTTTT.

This chain links TRBV7-3 with TRBJ2-7; weak D call: TRBD2 (6 bases). Trimming took off 3 bases at V and 0 bases at J, with 12 bases between the two ends. Germline CDR1 reads SGHTA; CDR2 reads FQGTGA. This CDR3 has 15 residues. The CDR3 reads CASSFQAGLSYEQYF. The CDR3 bases are TGTGCCAGCAGCTTTCAAGCGGGTCTCTCCTACGAGCAGTACTTC.

This sequence joins TRBV28 and TRBJ2-3; 10 positions match TRBD2. Germline lookup yields CDR1 MDHEN and CDR2 SYDVKM. The ends lost 5 bases at V and 4 bases at J; junction bases unmatched: 6. The CDR3 length is 15 residues. The CDR3 region has the DNA TGTGCCAGCAGTATCAGACTAGCGGGTGCAGATACGCAGTATTTT. Translated, it gives CASSIRLAGADTQYF.

The gene calls are TRBV2 and TRBJ2-1, with D possibly being TRBD1 or TRBD2 (6 bases each). Germline V gives CDR1 SNHLY, CDR2 FYNNEI. The CDR3 loop spans 15 amino acids. With 6 bases removed from V and 9 bases from J, the gap between germline ends came to 21 bases. Written as DNA, the CDR3 is TGTGCCAGCAGCGCAATGTTGGGGGGCGAGGGTGAGCAGTTCTTC. Protein product: CASSAMLGGEGEQFF.

This clone was recorded once. The V gene is TRBV6-6, the J gene TRBJ1-2; D unclear. CDR1 and CDR2 from the germline V gene are MNHNY and SVGAGI (reference sequence). The ends were cut back, 6 bases at V and 0 bases at J, with 11 bases in the middle. This CDR3 has 14 residues. CDR3 residues: CASRKDTTNYGYTF. CDR3 coding DNA: TGTGCCAGCAGGAAAGACACCACTAACTATGGCTACACCTTC.

As concerns this clone: Germline is not matched at one junction end, which may reflect a read error. This chain links TRBV7-7 with TRBJ2-5, with TRBD2 identical over 8 bases. The CDR3 spans 16 residues. The V gene's germline CDR1 is SSHAT and CDR2 FNYEAQ (reference sequence). The CDR3 bases are TGTGCTAGCAGCTTAGACCGGGGGGGCGCGGTCGGAAACCAGTACTTC. It specifies CASSLDRGGAVGNQYF.

The chain links TRBV21-1 to TRBJ2-5. TRBV21-1 is marked as a pseudogene. The CDR3 runs 15 residues. The CDR3, as DNA: TGTGCCAGCAGCAAATCCGGGTGGGGGCAAGAGACCCAGTACTTC. Its translation is CASSKSGWGQETQYF.

Regarding this clone: Other DNA sequences in the sample encode the same CDR3. The J gene is TRBJ2-7, the V gene TRBV15; a possible D gene is TRBD2 (6 bases). Trimming cost V 0 bases and J 0 bases, with 6 bases left between them. The CDR3 contains 14 residues. The germline V gene has CDR1 LNHNV and CDR2 YYDKDF (reference sequence). The CDR3 DNA sequence: TGTGCCACCAGCAGAGAGGGACTCTCCTACGAGCAGTACTTC. It encodes CATSREGLSYEQYF.

V and J are TRBV18 and TRBJ1-4; 9 nucleotides match TRBD1. After removal of 3 bases from V and 5 bases from J, the junction contained 1 base not matched to a gene. Per germline, CDR1 KGHSH and CDR2 LQKENI. The CDR3 runs to 14 residues. This chain's CDR3 is CASSPGTGNEKLFF. The CDR3 DNA reads TGTGCCAGCTCACCCGGGACAGGGAATGAAAAACTGTTTTTT.

This chain uses TRBV27 with TRBJ1-1; 7 bases align to TRBD1. The CDR3 loop spans 14 amino acids. Per germline, CDR1 MNHEY and CDR2 SMNVEV (reference sequence). The trim removed 5 bases at V and 11 bases at J, leaving 14 bases unmatched. Written as DNA, the CDR3 is TGTGCCAGCAGTCTCCGGGACAGCCCATCAGGGGCTTTCTTT. This encodes CASSLRDSPSGAFF.

The chain uses TRBV12-5 and TRBJ2-5, with D possibly matching TRBD1 (6 bases). This CDR3 spans 14 amino acids. Trimming shortened V by 5 bases and J by 2 bases, and 12 bases separated the two germline ends. Germline loops: CDR1 LGHNT, CDR2 FRNRAP. The CDR3 is CASGTGTKQETQYF. CDR3 in DNA: TGTGCTAGTGGTACAGGGACCAAACAAGAGACCCAGTACTTC.

The CDR3 coding sequence is TGTGCCAGCAGTTTTAAGGGTTACGAAAAACTGTTTTTT. Protein: CASSFKGYEKLFF. The chain couples TRBV28 to TRBJ1-4; D remains unclear. Germline CDR1 is MDHEN and CDR2 is SYDVKM. V lost 3 bases and J 8 bases, leaving 10 bases between the germline ends. CDR3 length equals 13 residues.

The rearrangement links TRBV6-5 to TRBJ2-5, with no clear D. CDR1 and CDR2 from the germline V gene are MNHEY and SVGAGI. The CDR3 has 13 residues. The V gene lost 5 bases and the J gene lost 0 bases, with 7 bases spanning the gap. This CDR3 is CASSTAYQETQYF. The CDR3 region has the DNA TGTGCCAGCAGTACAGCGTACCAAGAGACCCAGTACTTC.

This clone was detected only once. This CDR3 is CASSEQGVAGDYEQYF. The CDR3 nucleotides are TGTGCCAGCAGTGAACAAGGGGTAGCGGGAGACTACGAGCAGTACTTC. The V call is TRBV25-1, the J call TRBJ2-7, with TRBD2 matching 9 bases. This CDR3 region has 16 residues. Trimming at V came to 2 bases and at J to 3 bases, leaving 8 bases not matched to a gene. Germline V gives CDR1 MGHDK, CDR2 SYGVNS.

This chain connects TRBV5-1 to TRBJ2-2; 7 bases match TRBD1. The germline gives CDR1 SGHRS, CDR2 YFSETQ. The CDR3 loop spans 13 amino acids. V was pared by 3 bases and J by 5 bases, with 1 base of the junction left unmatched. CDR3 loop: CASSSQGTGELFF. Here the CDR3 DNA reads TGCGCCAGCAGCTCACAGGGGACCGGGGAGCTGTTTTTT. The full variable domain, completed using reference TRBV5-1 and TRBJ2-2, is KAGVTQTPRYLIKTRGQQVTLSCSPISGHRSVSWYQQTPGQGLQFLFEYFSETQRNKGNFPGRFSGRQFSNSRSEMNVSTLELGDSALYLCASSSQGTGELFFGEGSRLTVL.

The CDR3 reads CSVEGQGAYEQYF. In nucleotides, the CDR3 is TGCAGCGTTGAGGGACAGGGGGCCTACGAGCAGTACTTC. The chain joins TRBV29-1 to TRBJ2-7; 11 bases line up with TRBD1. The germline CDR1 and CDR2 sequences are SQVTM and ANQGSEA. The trim removed 3 bases at V and 2 bases at J, leaving 0 bases unmatched. The CDR3 has 13 residues.

V gene TRBV4-1 combines with J gene TRBJ2-7, with TRBD1 identical over 12 bases. The CDR3 sequence is 14 residues long. Germline CDR1 MGHRA, CDR2 YSYEKL. V was clipped by 3 bases and J by 4 bases; unmatched bases: 1. The chain's CDR3 is CASSQGQGAYEQYF. The DNA of the CDR3 is TGCGCCAGCAGCCAGGGACAGGGGGCGTACGAGCAGTACTTC.

The rearrangement links TRBV28 to TRBJ2-7; possible D gene TRBD2, 7 bases. This CDR3 spans 16 amino acids. Germline CDR1 is MDHEN and CDR2 is SYDVKM. The V end was cut by 6 bases, the J end by 4 bases, with 22 bases between. CDR3 bases: TGTGCCAGCAGCGAAGGGGGGGCGGGAGCTACTTACGAGCAGTACTTC. Its translation: CASSEGGAGATYEQYF.